A single sample gave rise to the 17 T cell receptor beta chains below, sequenced in a study of T-cell memory formation after mild COVID-19. TCRdb re-derived calls from the 5' RACE reads in MiXCR, one entry per CDR3 protein. The sample shows 400,000 to 500,000 distinct CDR3 sequences, more than 20% of them seen only once. Sequencing was done on a sample of PBMCs or a T cell subset sorted from them (not recorded which). These receptors all stem from an adult woman who had mild COVID-19 (a few samples of this study predate the infection). Cell type and time point are not known.

There are a few counts of this clonotype. The chain couples TRBV7-2 to TRBJ2-3; TRBD1 matches at 7 bases. V trimming: 4 bases; J trimming: 5 bases; junction bases outside the gene matches: 9. Per germline, CDR1 SGHTA and CDR2 FQGNSA. The CDR3 runs to 15 residues. The CDR3 reads CASSSSQGQGDTQYF. The CDR3 region has the DNA TGTGCCAGCAGCTCCTCACAGGGGCAGGGAGATACGCAGTATTTT.

This chain joins TRBV7-7 and TRBJ2-3, with no clear D. This CDR3 comprises 14 residues. Trimming took 5 bases from V and 1 from J, leaving 10 bases between them. The V gene's germline CDR1 is SSHAT and CDR2 FNYEAQ (reference sequence). The CDR3 protein is CASSAGIRTDTQYF. The CDR3 DNA sequence: TGTGCCAGCAGCGCTGGGATTCGCACAGATACGCAGTATTTT.

This clonotype was seen only a few times. The rearrangement links TRBV4-3 to TRBJ2-3; TRBD2 is a possible D gene (6 bases). Germline lookup yields CDR1 LGHNA and CDR2 YSLEER. The CDR3 length is 16 residues. The germline V and J ends were trimmed by 4 bases and 2 bases, with 16 bases remaining between them. In DNA, the CDR3 is TGCGCCAGCAGCCCTCGCGCGGGAACTAACACAGATACGCAGTATTTT. Amino acids: CASSPRAGTNTDTQYF.

This sequence joins TRBV6-6 and TRBJ1-2; D is unresolved. Deletions cut 5 bases from V and 8 bases from J, with 9 bases between. The CDR3 sequence is 11 residues long. Germline loops: CDR1 MNHNY, CDR2 SVGAGI (reference sequence). CDR3 DNA: TGTGCCAGCAGTCGCGCAGGAGGCTACACCTTC. It codes for CASSRAGGYTF.

The chain joins TRBV27 to TRBJ2-5; 7 nucleotides line up with TRBD2. CDR1 and CDR2 (germline): MNHEY, SMNVEV (reference sequence). Trimming at V came to 4 bases and at J to 2 bases, leaving 4 bases not matched to a gene. The CDR3 covers 14 residues. The CDR3 spells CASSSLADQETQYF. DNA of the CDR3: TGTGCCAGCAGTTCGCTAGCGGATCAAGAGACCCAGTACTTC.

This clonotype was detected a few times. This chain joins TRBV20-1 and TRBJ2-7; possibly TRBD2 for D (8 bases). The length of the CDR3 is 14 residues. Germline CDR1 DFQATT, CDR2 SNEGSKA (reference sequence). V was pared by 6 bases and J by 7 bases, with 22 bases between. The CDR3 DNA is TGCAGTGCACGACAGGGACTAGAAGTAGGAGAGCAGTACTTC. Protein product: CSARQGLEVGEQYF.

The chain joins TRBV24-1 to TRBJ1-1, with a tentative D call TRBD1 (6 bases). With 0 bases removed from V and 10 bases from J, the gap between germline ends came to 8 bases. The CDR3 contains 12 residues. Germline loops: CDR1 KGHDR, CDR2 SFDVKD. CDR3 region: CATSDLRGAAFF. CDR3 coding DNA: TGTGCCACCAGTGATTTGAGGGGGGCAGCTTTCTTT.

The chain carries TRBV18 and TRBJ2-5; possible D gene TRBD2, 5 bases. CDR1 is KGHSH, CDR2 LQKENI, per germline. The CDR3 sequence is 16 residues long. The V gene lost 0 bases and the J gene lost 1 base, with 12 bases spanning the gap. The CDR3 loop reads CASSPPGKRVQETQYF. Here the CDR3 DNA reads TGTGCCAGCTCACCACCGGGAAAGAGGGTCCAAGAGACCCAGTACTTC.

This chain uses TRBV29-1 with TRBJ2-2; 8 positions agree with TRBD2. The CDR3 consists of 12 residues. V lost 4 bases to trimming and J lost 7 bases; unmatched junction nucleotides: 2. CDR1 and CDR2 (germline): SQVTM, ANQGSEA. DNA of the CDR3: TGCAGCGTTGGAGCGGGGGTCGGGGAGCTGTTTTTT. Translation gives CSVGAGVGELFF.

Ten or more counts support this clonotype. This chain links TRBV12-3 or TRBV12-4 with TRBJ2-1; TRBD2 aligns across 7 bases. The trim removed 6 bases at V and 0 bases at J, leaving 8 bases unmatched. This CDR3 spans 16 amino acids. CDR3 residues: CASRDPSGSSYNEQFF. CDR3 DNA: TGTGCCAGCAGGGACCCTAGCGGCAGCTCCTACAATGAGCAGTTCTTC.

This clonotype has just a few counts. CDR3 coding DNA: TGTGCCAGCAGCCAAGATCAACGGGTCAAGTTCTTC. It is translated as CASSQDQRVKFF. The V gene is TRBV3-1, the J gene TRBJ2-1, with D unresolved. CDR1 is LGHDT and CDR2 is YNNKEL in the germline V gene (reference sequence). The CDR3 length is 12 residues. V dropped 0 bases and J dropped 14 bases, with 11 bases sitting between them.

The rearrangement uses TRBV5-1 and TRBJ1-1; TRBD1 agrees at 9 bases. The CDR3 sequence is 13 residues long. Germline lookup yields CDR1 SGHRS and CDR2 YFSETQ. V lost 2 bases, J lost 7 bases, and 3 bases stayed unmatched. The CDR3 reads CASSFQTGGEAFF. CDR3 nucleotides: TGCGCCAGCAGCTTCCAGACAGGGGGTGAAGCTTTCTTT.

V gene TRBV12-3 or TRBV12-4 combines with J gene TRBJ2-1; 7 nucleotides agree with TRBD1. Losses at the gene ends were 7 bases for V and 6 bases for J; bases not matched to a gene: 6. The CDR3 has 13 amino acids. The CDR3 region is CASKNRGINEQFF. CDR3 nucleotide sequence: TGTGCCAGCAAAAACAGGGGAATCAATGAGCAGTTCTTC.

V gene TRBV20-1 combines with J gene TRBJ1-2; TRBD1 matches at 8 bases. CDR3 length: 13 residues. CDR1 is DFQATT and CDR2 is SNEGSKA in the germline V gene (reference sequence). After removal of 3 bases from V and 4 bases from J, the junction contained 4 bases not matched to a gene. CDR3 amino acids: CSASRTGLYGYTF. CDR3 nucleotides: TGCAGTGCTAGCCGGACAGGGCTCTATGGCTACACCTTC.

This clonotype has only a few counts. The rearrangement links TRBV30 to TRBJ2-3, with D unclear. The V gene lost 3 bases and the J gene lost 0 bases, with 7 bases spanning the gap. Germline V gives CDR1 GTSNPN, CDR2 SVGIG (reference sequence). The CDR3 is 13 residues long. CDR3 DNA: TGTGCCTGGAGGATTACCAGCACAGATACGCAGTATTTT. It specifies CAWRITSTDTQYF.

This clonotype was seen only a few times. The chain has TRBV12-3 or TRBV12-4 and TRBJ2-2, with a possible D match to TRBD1 (5 bases). This CDR3 region has 16 residues. V dropped 5 bases and J dropped 2 bases, with 15 bases sitting between them. The chain's CDR3 is CASSQKIGVNTGELFF. The CDR3 region has the DNA TGTGCCAGCAGTCAAAAAATAGGGGTAAACACCGGGGAGCTGTTTTTT.

Only a few counts were recorded for this clonotype. The chain carries TRBV24-1 and TRBJ2-6; 7 nucleotides match TRBD1. Germline lookup yields CDR1 KGHDR and CDR2 SFDVKD. Trimming took 3 bases from V and 2 from J; bases not matched to a gene: 6. The CDR3 spans 17 residues. The CDR3 coding sequence is TGTGCCACCAGTGATCAGCGAGACAGGGCTGGGGCCAACGTCCTGACTTTC. Its protein product is CATSDQRDRAGANVLTF.